This T cell receptor (beta chain) was found in a study of shared clonotypes between healthy human individuals. As defined, naive CD8 cells were CD45RO-negative and positively selected for CCR7, with terminally differentiated effector memory CD45RA+ cells excluded. TCRdb keeps only in-frame clones here, not all; method: immunoSEQ multiplex PCR. This table holds under 2,000,000 clones, about 95% found once. CDR1 SGHRS and CDR2 YFSETQ come from the germline V gene. The CDR3 is 17 amino acids. The ends lost 4 bases at V and 2 bases at J; junction bases unmatched: 9. The receptor's source is a man between 18 and 35 years old in good health. The gene calls are TRBV5-1 and TRBJ2-1; 10 positions match TRBD2. The sequenced sample was naive CD8+ T cells sorted from blood. CDR3: CASSLVNLAGAYNEQFF. In DNA, the CDR3 is TGCGCCAGCAGCCTTGTAAACCTAGCGGGAGCCTACAATGAGCAGTTCTTC.